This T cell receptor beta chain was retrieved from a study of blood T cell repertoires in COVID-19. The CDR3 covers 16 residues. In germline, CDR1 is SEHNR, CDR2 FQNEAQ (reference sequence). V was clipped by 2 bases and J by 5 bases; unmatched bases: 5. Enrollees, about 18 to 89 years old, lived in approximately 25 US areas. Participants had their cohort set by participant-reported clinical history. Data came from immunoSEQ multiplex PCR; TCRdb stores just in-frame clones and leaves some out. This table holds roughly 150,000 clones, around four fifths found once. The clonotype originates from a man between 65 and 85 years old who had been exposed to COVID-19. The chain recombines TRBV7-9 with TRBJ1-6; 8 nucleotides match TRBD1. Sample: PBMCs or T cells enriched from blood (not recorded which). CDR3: CASSLQGARNNSPLHF. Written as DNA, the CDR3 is TGTGCCAGCAGCTTACAGGGGGCAAGAAATAATTCACCCCTCCACTTT.